This entry concerns a single TCR beta chain. The CDR3 spans 17 residues. Germline CDR1 and CDR2: MNHEY and SVGEGT. Trimming removed 6 bases at V and 0 bases at J, with 17 bases between. Original processing notes: Reference gene primer amplification gave estimated nucleated cell counts. The table came from immunoSEQ multiplex PCR; TCRdb's copy has only in-frame clones and leaves some out. The DNA gave D and trimming, while V, J and clone size come from that table. This sample yields under 300,000 clones, of which over 65% are seen a single time; less than 6% belongs to the top ten. These data are taken from a study of blood T cell repertoires in COVID-19. Study at large: Samples came from the United States, Italy and Spain, spanning acute and convalescent COVID-19. The cDNA or gDNA used as material had been derived from T cells, B-cell-depleted T cells, or PBMCs.

Specimen: peripheral blood. The chain uses TRBV6-2 or TRBV6-3 and TRBJ2-2; the D gene is possibly TRBD1 (6 bases). This receptor was taken from a man aged 55 to 70 who had recovered from COVID-19. The DNA of the CDR3 is TGTGCCAGCAGCCTCCGGGACAATTCCGCGAACACCGGGGAGCTGTTTTTT. This codes for CASSLRDNSANTGELFF.